This entry lists 8 T cell receptor beta chains sequenced from one sample in a study of T cell changes during pregnancy in multiple sclerosis. This table comes from immunoSEQ multiplex PCR, and its TCRdb copy is limited to in-frame clones, with some not included. The top ten clones hold around 1.2% of a sample with 85,000 to 130,000 clones, about 92% of them seen once. This specimen consisted of peripheral blood, obtained in the second trimester of pregnancy. The receptors here all came from a female donor with multiple sclerosis, enrolled in a pregnancy study.

The chain is built from TRBV11-2 and TRBJ2-1; D gene uncertain. Looked up from germline, CDR1 is SGHAT and CDR2 is FQNNGV. This CDR3 spans 13 amino acids. Trimming took 5 bases from V and 8 from J, leaving 13 bases between them. The CDR3: CASSPVALHEQFF. The CDR3 DNA reads TGTGCCAGCAGCCCCGTAGCCCTTCATGAGCAGTTCTTC.

The CDR3 sequence is CAISAGETQYF. The CDR3 DNA follows: TGTGCCATCAGTGCAGGGGAGACCCAGTACTTC. The rearrangement uses TRBV10-3 and TRBJ2-5; the D gene is possibly TRBD1 (5 bases). CDR3 length: 11 residues. Looked up from germline, CDR1 is ENHRY and CDR2 is SYGVKD. V was clipped by 4 bases and J by 5 bases, with 5 bases between them.

The genes are TRBV4-1 and TRBJ2-7; D unresolved. The V end lost 0 bases, the J end lost 5 bases, and 11 bases lay between the germline ends. CDR1 is MGHRA, CDR2 YSYEKL, per germline. The CDR3 runs 14 residues. The DNA for the CDR3 is TGCGCCAGCAGCCAAGATGTCCGGTCCCACGAGCAGTACTTC. It codes for CASSQDVRSHEQYF.

In the case of this clone: Germline and junction disagree at one end, which may indicate a read error. V is TRBV20-1 and J is TRBJ2-7; D is ambiguous. The CDR3 totals 11 residues. The germline gives CDR1 DFQATT, CDR2 SNEGSKA (reference sequence). This chain's CDR3 is CSARDFYEQYF. CDR3 bases: TGCAGTGCTCGAGACTTCTACGAGCAGTACTTC.

The V and J genes are TRBV19 and TRBJ1-2; no definite D call. The V end lost 3 bases, the J end lost 1 base, and 6 bases lay between the germline ends. This CDR3 spans 13 amino acids. In germline, CDR1 is LNHDA, CDR2 SQIVND (reference sequence). CDR3 sequence: CASSMSGNYGYTF. The DNA of the CDR3 is TGTGCCAGTAGTATGAGCGGTAACTATGGCTACACCTTC.

CDR3 in amino acids: CASSSPGQGYNEQFF. The CDR3 region has the DNA TGCGCCAGCAGCTCACCGGGACAGGGCTACAATGAGCAGTTCTTC. This rearrangement joins TRBV5-1 to TRBJ2-1, with 9 positions matching TRBD1. Germline V lookup: CDR1 SGHRS, CDR2 YFSETQ. Trimming at V came to 3 bases and at J to 3 bases, leaving 4 bases not matched to a gene. CDR3 size: 15 residues.

The chain combines TRBV6-6 with TRBJ2-3; TRBD1 agrees at 9 bases. With 6 bases clipped from V and 3 bases from J, the junction kept 10 bases outside the gene matches. Germline loops: CDR1 MNHNY, CDR2 SVGAGI (reference sequence). The CDR3 is 16 amino acids. This CDR3 is CASRITGGTGTDTQYF. The DNA for the CDR3 is TGTGCCAGCAGAATTACAGGGGGCACTGGTACAGATACGCAGTATTTT.

The genes are TRBV6-6 and TRBJ2-1; 9 bases fit TRBD2. V lost 2 bases and J lost 5; bases outside the gene matches: 7. The CDR3 runs to 16 residues. Germline-derived CDR1 and CDR2 are MNHNY and SVGAGI (reference sequence). CDR3 DNA sequence: TGTGCCAGCAGTTACGGTGGTAGCGGGAGACACAATGAGCAGTTCTTC. Amino acid sequence: CASSYGGSGRHNEQFF.